The rows below give T cell receptor beta chains drawn from one sample of a study of T cells after yellow fever vaccination. Each CDR3 protein is one row after TCRdb ran MiXCR on the 5' RACE reads. The top ten hold roughly 3% of the sample, which has about 220,000 distinct CDR3 sequences, 3% to 4% seen once. The sequencing here drew on CD4+ T cells sorted from PBMCs, taken 10 days after the yellow fever booster vaccination. Receptor source: a man aged 18 to 29 who received the YFV17D yellow fever vaccine. CDR3s include the opening cysteine and the closing phenylalanine or tryptophan. The D gene is left open where the match is weak. Size is stated for part of the rows, as once, few or many counts, or as a class when the clone is expanded.

v_call: TRBV28
j_call: TRBJ2-3
d_call: NA
clone_size: NA
cdr3_aa: CASSRRGSTDTQYF
cdr3_nt: TGTGCCAGCAGTCGGCGGGGAAGCACAGATACGCAGTATTTT

v_call: TRBV20-1
j_call: TRBJ2-5
d_call: TRBD2
clone_size: few
cdr3_aa: CSASKGLASVGVVDQYF
cdr3_nt: TGCAGTGCTTCCAAGGGACTAGCGTCAGTCGGAGTTGTAGACCAGTACTTC

v_call: TRBV7-6
j_call: TRBJ1-3
d_call: TRBD1
clone_size: many
cdr3_aa: CASSPGQTFSGNTIYF
cdr3_nt: TGTGCCAGCAGCCCGGGACAGACGTTCTCTGGAAACACCATATATTTT

v_call: TRBV19
j_call: TRBJ2-2
d_call: TRBD1
clone_size: few
cdr3_aa: CASEQGARTGELFF
cdr3_nt: TGTGCCAGCGAGCAGGGGGCGAGGACCGGGGAGCTGTTTTTT

v_call: TRBV12-3/TRBV12-4
j_call: TRBJ1-2
d_call: TRBD1
clone_size: many
cdr3_aa: CASRLGTGVYGYTF
cdr3_nt: TGTGCCAGCAGGCTGGGGACAGGGGTTTATGGCTACACCTTC

v_call: TRBV7-6
j_call: TRBJ2-1
d_call: NA
clone_size: few
cdr3_aa: CASSLGALRGGYNEQFF
cdr3_nt: TGTGCCAGCAGCTTAGGGGCCTTGAGGGGGGGTTACAATGAGCAGTTCTTC

v_call: TRBV11-2
j_call: TRBJ2-1
d_call: NA
clone_size: NA
cdr3_aa: CASSHPGTGQFF
cdr3_nt: TGTGCCAGCAGCCACCCTGGTACCGGGCAGTTCTTC

v_call: TRBV7-6
j_call: TRBJ2-3
d_call: TRBD2
clone_size: many
cdr3_aa: CASRSGALSGTDTQYF
cdr3_nt: TGTGCCAGCAGAAGCGGGGCTCTGTCGGGCACAGATACGCAGTATTTT

v_call: TRBV7-2
j_call: TRBJ2-6
d_call: NA
clone_size: many
cdr3_aa: CASSTSGSGANVLTF
cdr3_nt: TGTGCCAGCAGTACCTCAGGGTCTGGGGCCAACGTCCTGACTTTC

v_call: TRBV5-1
j_call: TRBJ1-4
d_call: NA
clone_size: NA
cdr3_aa: CASSLDGRGPEKLFF
cdr3_nt: TGCGCCAGCAGCTTGGATGGCAGGGGACCTGAAAAACTGTTTTTT

v_call: TRBV28
j_call: TRBJ1-4
d_call: TRBD1
clone_size: NA
cdr3_aa: CASIQGGNEKLFF
cdr3_nt: TGTGCCAGCATCCAGGGGGGCAATGAAAAACTGTTTTTT

v_call: TRBV7-3
j_call: TRBJ2-1
d_call: TRBD2
clone_size: few
cdr3_aa: CASSFGAGGYNEQFF
cdr3_nt: TGTGCCAGCAGCTTTGGAGCGGGGGGGTACAATGAGCAGTTCTTC

v_call: TRBV7-2
j_call: TRBJ2-5
d_call: NA
clone_size: many
cdr3_aa: CASSRRGVETQYF
cdr3_nt: TGTGCCAGCAGCCGAAGGGGGGTAGAGACCCAGTACTTC

v_call: TRBV4-1
j_call: TRBJ1-2
d_call: NA
clone_size: many
cdr3_aa: CASRGGYGRIGYGYTF
cdr3_nt: TGCGCCAGCCGGGGAGGATACGGGAGGATCGGCTATGGCTACACCTTC

v_call: TRBV14
j_call: TRBJ2-1
d_call: NA
clone_size: NA
cdr3_aa: CASSHGRRGRYNEQFF
cdr3_nt: TGTGCCAGCAGCCACGGTCGGAGGGGGCGGTACAATGAGCAGTTCTTC

v_call: TRBV14
j_call: TRBJ2-3
d_call: TRBD1
clone_size: NA
cdr3_aa: CASSQEGQGSHTQYF
cdr3_nt: TGTGCCAGCAGCCAAGAGGGACAGGGGTCACATACGCAGTATTTT

v_call: TRBV4-1
j_call: TRBJ1-2
d_call: TRBD1
clone_size: few
cdr3_aa: CASSQVDRVDGYTF
cdr3_nt: TGCGCCAGCAGCCAAGTAGACAGGGTAGATGGCTACACCTTC

v_call: TRBV20-1
j_call: TRBJ2-5
d_call: TRBD2
clone_size: few
cdr3_aa: CSASSTSGDQETQYF
cdr3_nt: TGCAGTGCTAGTTCGACTAGCGGGGATCAAGAGACCCAGTACTTC

v_call: TRBV3-1
j_call: TRBJ2-5
d_call: NA
clone_size: NA
cdr3_aa: CASSQGNQETQYF
cdr3_nt: TGTGCCAGCAGCCAGGGGAACCAAGAGACCCAGTACTTC

v_call: TRBV19
j_call: TRBJ1-2
d_call: NA
clone_size: NA
cdr3_aa: CASSIPGHNYGYTF
cdr3_nt: TGTGCCAGTAGTATCCCGGGACACAACTATGGCTACACCTTC

v_call: TRBV7-2
j_call: TRBJ2-5
d_call: TRBD2
clone_size: NA
cdr3_aa: CASSSSSGGARIGTQYF
cdr3_nt: TGTGCCAGCAGCTCTTCTAGCGGGGGGGCTAGAATTGGGACCCAGTACTTC

v_call: TRBV11-2
j_call: TRBJ2-4
d_call: NA
clone_size: many
cdr3_aa: CASSSFVAKNIQYF
cdr3_nt: TGTGCCAGCAGCTCCTTCGTAGCCAAAAACATTCAGTACTTC

v_call: TRBV6-6
j_call: TRBJ2-5
d_call: NA
clone_size: NA
cdr3_aa: CASSMQATETQYF
cdr3_nt: TGTGCCAGCAGCATGCAGGCCACGGAGACCCAGTACTTC

v_call: TRBV12-3/TRBV12-4
j_call: TRBJ2-2
d_call: TRBD2
clone_size: many
cdr3_aa: CASSLERGLTGELFF
cdr3_nt: TGTGCCAGCAGTTTAGAGCGGGGGCTCACCGGGGAGCTGTTTTTT

v_call: TRBV25-1
j_call: TRBJ2-7
d_call: NA
clone_size: many
cdr3_aa: CASSSRTVREQYF
cdr3_nt: TGTGCCAGCAGTTCCAGGACAGTGCGGGAGCAGTACTTC

v_call: TRBV6-5
j_call: TRBJ2-5
d_call: TRBD1
clone_size: NA
cdr3_aa: CASSYGPRDRGLETQYF
cdr3_nt: TGTGCCAGCAGTTACGGCCCTCGGGACAGGGGGCTTGAGACCCAGTACTTC

v_call: TRBV5-1
j_call: TRBJ1-1
d_call: NA
clone_size: NA
cdr3_aa: CASRIAGTGTEAFF
cdr3_nt: TGCGCCAGCAGGATAGCCGGGACGGGCACTGAAGCTTTCTTT

v_call: TRBV20-1
j_call: TRBJ2-3
d_call: TRBD1
clone_size: many
cdr3_aa: CSAIPGTGVKDTQYF
cdr3_nt: TGCAGTGCTATACCCGGGACAGGGGTAAAAGATACGCAGTATTTT

v_call: TRBV7-2
j_call: TRBJ1-2
d_call: NA
clone_size: many
cdr3_aa: CASSLPTGRNLYLNYGYTF
cdr3_nt: TGTGCCAGCAGCTTACCAACCGGACGGAACCTCTACCTCAACTATGGCTACACCTTC

v_call: TRBV3-1
j_call: TRBJ2-5
d_call: TRBD1
clone_size: many
cdr3_aa: CASSQKMDRETQYF
cdr3_nt: TGTGCCAGCAGCCAAAAAATGGACAGGGAGACCCAGTACTTC

v_call: TRBV6-2/TRBV6-3
j_call: TRBJ1-1
d_call: NA
clone_size: many
cdr3_aa: CASSFNMGDTEAFF
cdr3_nt: TGTGCCAGCAGTTTTAATATGGGGGACACTGAAGCTTTCTTT

v_call: TRBV9
j_call: TRBJ1-2
d_call: NA
clone_size: many
cdr3_aa: CASSAAANYGYTF
cdr3_nt: TGTGCCAGCAGCGCAGCAGCTAACTATGGCTACACCTTC

v_call: TRBV20-1
j_call: TRBJ2-7
d_call: TRBD2
clone_size: many
cdr3_aa: CSASRGGDEQYF
cdr3_nt: TGCAGTGCTAGCCGGGGGGGCGACGAGCAGTACTTC

v_call: TRBV6-5
j_call: TRBJ1-2
d_call: NA
clone_size: NA
cdr3_aa: CASRVGQFYGYTF
cdr3_nt: TGTGCCAGCAGGGTGGGACAATTCTATGGCTACACCTTC

v_call: TRBV10-3
j_call: TRBJ2-5
d_call: TRBD2
clone_size: NA
cdr3_aa: CAISFGGTSGDQETQYF
cdr3_nt: TGTGCCATCAGCTTTGGGGGGACTAGCGGGGACCAAGAGACCCAGTACTTC

v_call: TRBV7-3
j_call: TRBJ2-5
d_call: NA
clone_size: many
cdr3_aa: CASSQNPGTETQYF
cdr3_nt: TGTGCCAGCAGCCAAAACCCGGGTACGGAGACCCAGTACTTC

v_call: TRBV19
j_call: TRBJ1-2
d_call: NA
clone_size: few
cdr3_aa: CASSMRANYGYTF
cdr3_nt: TGTGCCAGTAGTATGAGAGCTAACTATGGCTACACCTTC

v_call: TRBV4-2
j_call: TRBJ1-5
d_call: NA
clone_size: few
cdr3_aa: CASSQDPNAGTNQPQHF
cdr3_nt: TGTGCCAGCAGCCAAGATCCAAATGCGGGGACCAATCAGCCCCAGCATTTT

v_call: TRBV6-5
j_call: TRBJ1-6
d_call: NA
clone_size: many
cdr3_aa: CASSYGGNNSPLHF
cdr3_nt: TGTGCCAGCAGTTACGGGGGAAATAATTCACCCCTCCACTTT

v_call: TRBV20-1
j_call: TRBJ1-4
d_call: NA
clone_size: NA
cdr3_aa: CSASGATGYNEKLFF
cdr3_nt: TGCAGTGCTAGTGGGGCGACAGGATATAATGAAAAACTGTTTTTT

v_call: TRBV2
j_call: TRBJ1-6
d_call: NA
clone_size: few
cdr3_aa: CASTAENNSPLHF
cdr3_nt: TGTGCCAGCACGGCAGAGAATAATTCACCCCTCCACTTT

v_call: TRBV6-2/TRBV6-3
j_call: TRBJ2-3
d_call: TRBD2
clone_size: many
cdr3_aa: CAIRPSFAGGRPTDTQYF
cdr3_nt: TGTGCCATTCGACCTTCCTTTGCGGGGGGCCGGCCCACAGATACGCAGTATTTT

v_call: TRBV4-1
j_call: TRBJ2-2
d_call: NA
clone_size: many
cdr3_aa: CATRNLAGAGELFF
cdr3_nt: TGCGCCACCCGAAATCTAGCCGGGGCCGGGGAGCTGTTTTTT

v_call: TRBV18
j_call: TRBJ2-2
d_call: NA
clone_size: many
cdr3_aa: CASSPLQDTGELFF
cdr3_nt: TGTGCCAGCTCACCTCTACAGGACACCGGGGAGCTGTTTTTT

v_call: TRBV5-4
j_call: TRBJ1-1
d_call: TRBD1
clone_size: few
cdr3_aa: CASSLDLGTGDTEAFF
cdr3_nt: TGTGCCAGCAGCTTGGACCTCGGGACAGGGGATACTGAAGCTTTCTTT